The count of the clone carrying this T cell receptor beta chain is one. These data originate in a study of blood T cell repertoires in COVID-19. Study context: Acute and convalescent COVID-19 specimens originated in the United States, Italy and Spain. The cDNA or gDNA used as material had been derived from T cells, B-cell-depleted T cells, or PBMCs.

In the authors' methods: Amplified reference gene primers provided the basis for estimating nucleated cell counts. Profiled with immunoSEQ multiplex PCR; TCRdb holds only in-frame clones, not every one. V, J and clone size are taken as reported in that table, and D and trimming were inferred from the DNA itself. The repertoire holds about 210,000 clones, with around 81% as singletons. The V gene's germline CDR1 is GTSNPN and CDR2 SVGIG (reference sequence). Trimming stripped 2 bases from V and 1 base from J, with 12 bases between. CDR3 length equals 15 residues. The receptor was isolated from a woman in her 70s with acute or convalescent COVID-19. The chain has TRBV30 and TRBJ1-3, with D tentatively TRBD1 (5 bases). The sequencing input was peripheral blood. The CDR3 coding sequence is TGTGCCTGGAGTTCGGGCGGGGCGTCTGGAAACACCATATATTTT. Translating gives CAWSSGGASGNTIYF.